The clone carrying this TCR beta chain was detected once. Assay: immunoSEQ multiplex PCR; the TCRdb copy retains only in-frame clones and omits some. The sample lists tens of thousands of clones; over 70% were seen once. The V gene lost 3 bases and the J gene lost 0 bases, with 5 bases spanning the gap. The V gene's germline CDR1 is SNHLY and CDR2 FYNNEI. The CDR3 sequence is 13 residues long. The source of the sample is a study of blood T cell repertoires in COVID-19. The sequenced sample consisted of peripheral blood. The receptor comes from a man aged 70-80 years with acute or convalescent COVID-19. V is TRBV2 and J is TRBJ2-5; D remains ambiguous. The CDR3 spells CASSDRYQETQYF. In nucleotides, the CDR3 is TGTGCCAGCAGTGACCGGTACCAAGAGACCCAGTACTTC.